Presented here are 25 T cell receptor beta chains from one specimen sequenced in a study of vaccination effects on CD4 cells after COVID-19. TCRdb keeps only in-frame clones here, not all; method: immunoSEQ multiplex PCR. This sample carries 20,000 to 25,000 clones, 55% to 75% of them seen once, and the ten largest clones take under 14%. Antigen-specific CD4+ T cell clonotypes were called by their expansion after viral peptide-pool culture in ViraFEST. Following culture for more than 9 days, CD4+ T cells were isolated. Among the vaccine recipients, none had a prior SARS-CoV-2 infection, and nucleocapsid antibodies were negative. What these receptors recognize is not known. The sequencing used CD4+ T cells from PBMCs cultured with HCoV-NL63 spike peptides, collected before COVID-19 vaccination. The origin of the receptors is a human donor who received a COVID-19 vaccine.

The CDR3, as DNA: TGCGCCAGCAGCTTTTACGCAGGGTCGTCCGGGGAGCTGTTTTTT. Protein sequence: CASSFYAGSSGELFF. The V call is TRBV5-1, the J call TRBJ2-2, with a tentative D call TRBD1 (5 bases). The CDR3 runs 15 residues. The germline CDR1 and CDR2 sequences are SGHRS and YFSETQ. Trimming left V 2 bases short and J 6 bases short, with 14 bases between.

The chain recombines TRBV30 with TRBJ1-1; TRBD1 matches at 8 bases. The CDR3 length is 14 residues. CDR1 and CDR2 from the germline V gene are GTSNPN and SVGIG (reference sequence). V shed 4 bases, J shed 3 bases, and the junction held 7 bases outside the gene matches. In DNA, the CDR3 is TGTGCCTGGACCTGGACAGGGCGGGACACTGAAGCTTTCTTT. The encoded protein is CAWTWTGRDTEAFF.

This clone was seen only a few times. This chain links TRBV3-1 (or the pseudogene TRBV3-2) with TRBJ2-7, with D hard to call. CDR1 is LGHDT, CDR2 YNNKEL, per germline (reference sequence). Between the trimmed V and J ends, which lost 1 base and 0 bases, there was a span of 7 bases. This CDR3 has 14 amino acids. CDR3 bases: TGTGCCAGCAGCCAAGCCCCCAGCTCCTACGAGCAGTACTTC. This codes for CASSQAPSSYEQYF.

The V gene is TRBV3-1 (or the pseudogene TRBV3-2), the J gene TRBJ2-7; 10 positions agree with TRBD1. The V gene's germline CDR1 is LGHDT and CDR2 YNNKEL (reference sequence). With 3 bases clipped from V and 1 base from J, the junction kept 6 bases outside the gene matches. This CDR3 is built from 16 residues. The CDR3, as DNA: TGTGCCAGCAGCCATCGGACAGGGGGATTTTCCTACGAGCAGTACTTC. It specifies CASSHRTGGFSYEQYF.

The J gene is TRBJ2-5, the V gene TRBV6-2 or TRBV6-3; 13 bases are shared with TRBD2. The CDR3 sequence is 18 residues long. Germline CDR1 MNHEY, CDR2 SVGEGT. V dropped 5 bases and J dropped 5; count of bases not matched to a gene: 14. CDR3: CASSQRLAGGLSRETQYF. The CDR3, as DNA: TGTGCCAGCAGTCAACGACTAGCGGGGGGCCTTAGTCGGGAGACCCAGTACTTC.

The chain has TRBV14 and TRBJ2-3, with D tentatively TRBD2 (7 bases). The length of the CDR3 is 14 residues. Germline V gene lookup returns CDR1 SGHDN and CDR2 FVKESK. Trimming pared 3 bases from V and 2 bases from J, leaving 9 bases between. This CDR3 reads CASSQRGHTDTQYF. CDR3 in DNA: TGTGCCAGCAGCCAGCGGGGGCACACAGATACGCAGTATTTT.

The chain has TRBV7-2 and TRBJ2-7; D might be TRBD1 (6 bases). V shed 4 bases and J shed 4 bases, with 17 bases lying between them. Looked up from germline, CDR1 is SGHTA and CDR2 is FQGNSA. The CDR3 is made up of 15 amino acids. CDR3: CASSSPGQGHYEQYF. DNA of the CDR3: TGTGCCAGCAGCTCTCCCGGTCAGGGACATTACGAGCAGTACTTC.

V is TRBV3-1 (or the pseudogene TRBV3-2) and J is TRBJ2-5; D might be TRBD2 (6 bases). The CDR3 is 14 amino acids. CDR1 is LGHDT and CDR2 is YNNKEL in the germline V gene (reference sequence). V lost 1 base and J lost 4, with 10 bases in between. CDR3 nucleotide sequence: TGTGCCAGCAGCCAAGTTCTAGCGAGAGAGACCCAGTACTTC. It encodes CASSQVLARETQYF.

The rearrangement links TRBV5-1 to TRBJ2-7; D is tentatively TRBD1 or TRBD2 (5 bases each). The CDR3 extends over 15 amino acids. CDR1 SGHRS and CDR2 YFSETQ come from the germline V gene. V gave up 3 bases and J gave up 2 bases, with 15 bases separating them. CDR3 region: CASSSVGGATYEQYF. CDR3 DNA sequence: TGCGCCAGCAGCTCCGTTGGGGGAGCAACCTACGAGCAGTACTTC.

The chain uses TRBV28 and TRBJ1-5; D remains ambiguous. Germline CDR1 reads MDHEN; CDR2 reads SYDVKM. V shed 6 bases and J shed 4 bases, with 10 bases lying between them. The CDR3 is 13 amino acids. The CDR3, as DNA: TGTGCCAGCAGCCGCGACGTGAATCAGCCCCAGCATTTT. Protein product: CASSRDVNQPQHF.

The genes are TRBV2 and TRBJ2-7; 10 bases fit TRBD1. Germline V gene sequence: CDR1 SNHLY, CDR2 FYNNEI. The CDR3 runs 13 residues. The ends lost 4 bases at V and 6 bases at J; junction bases unmatched: 3. CDR3 in DNA: TGTGCCAGCAGTGCGGGACAGGGGCTCGAGCAGTACTTC. Protein product: CASSAGQGLEQYF.

The V gene is TRBV20-1, the J gene TRBJ1-1; D is undetermined. The V gene lost 0 bases and the J gene lost 10 bases, with 9 bases spanning the gap. The CDR3 extends over 11 amino acids. Germline V gives CDR1 DFQATT, CDR2 SNEGSKA (reference sequence). CDR3 bases: TGCAGTGCTAGAGATTACGGACGAGCTTTCTTT. This codes for CSARDYGRAFF.

The chain recombines TRBV10-1 with TRBJ1-1, with D hard to call. From germline, CDR1 is WNHNN and CDR2 SYGVQD (reference sequence). There are 16 residues in the CDR3. Trimming left V 5 bases short and J 4 bases short, with 20 bases between. CDR3 protein: CASSYLQERGPTEAFF. In DNA, the CDR3 is TGCGCCAGCAGTTACCTTCAGGAGCGAGGCCCCACTGAAGCTTTCTTT.

This CDR3 is CASSPMDFAVYEQYF. The CDR3 region has the DNA TGTGCCAGCAGCCCCATGGATTTTGCGGTCTACGAGCAGTACTTC. The V and J genes are TRBV7-2 and TRBJ2-7; no firm D call. The CDR3 covers 15 residues. Germline CDR1 and CDR2: SGHTA and FQGNSA. The V end lost 5 bases, the J end lost 3 bases, and 17 bases lay between the germline ends.

V and J are TRBV30 and TRBJ2-1; 12 bases match TRBD2. The germline CDR1 and CDR2 sequences are GTSNPN and SVGIG (reference sequence). The CDR3 is 16 amino acids. V gave up 3 bases and J gave up 8 bases; unmatched junction bases: 11. Written as DNA, the CDR3 is TGTGCCTGGAGCGCGAAGGGTCTAGCGGGGGGGTATGAGCAGTTCTTC. This codes for CAWSAKGLAGGYEQFF.

The chain employs TRBV15 and TRBJ2-3; tentative D call: TRBD2 (5 bases). This CDR3 has 14 amino acids. With 7 bases removed from V and 4 bases from J, the gap between germline ends came to 15 bases. Germline lookup yields CDR1 LNHNV and CDR2 YYDKDF (reference sequence). The CDR3 loop reads CATNRMSSADTQYF. In nucleotides, the CDR3 is TGTGCCACCAATCGGATGAGTAGCGCAGATACGCAGTATTTT.

This clone was counted a few times. The chain couples TRBV6-6 to TRBJ1-6; maybe TRBD1 (5 bases). The germline V gene has CDR1 MNHNY and CDR2 SVGAGI (reference sequence). The CDR3 covers 14 residues. V lost 0 bases and J 10 bases, leaving 10 bases between the germline ends. CDR3 amino acids: CASSYSGAESPLHF. CDR3 in DNA: TGTGCCAGCAGTTACTCAGGGGCGGAATCACCCCTCCACTTT.

The chain couples TRBV30 to TRBJ1-1, with D unclear. CDR1 and CDR2 from the germline V gene are GTSNPN and SVGIG (reference sequence). V shed 0 bases and J shed 2 bases, with 7 bases lying between them. The CDR3 runs to 13 residues. The CDR3 DNA follows: TGTGCCTGGAGTGTTGAGAGAAACACTGAAGCTTTCTTT. Translating gives CAWSVERNTEAFF.

In this sample, this clone turned up a few times. The chain joins TRBV6-5 to TRBJ1-2; D not resolved. In germline, CDR1 is MNHEY, CDR2 SVGAGI. The CDR3 is made up of 15 amino acids. Trimming cost V 0 bases and J 6 bases, with 14 bases left between them. CDR3 amino acids: CASSYSGIGFDGYTF. As DNA, the CDR3 is TGTGCCAGCAGTTACTCTGGTATCGGGTTCGATGGCTACACCTTC.

The chain employs TRBV11-2 and TRBJ1-1, with D hard to call. Trimming stripped 5 bases from V and 1 base from J, with 11 bases between. The CDR3 contains 14 residues. CDR1 is SGHAT and CDR2 is FQNNGV in the germline V gene. In DNA, the CDR3 is TGTGCCAGCAGCGGGAGTCGGGGGAACACTGAAGCTTTCTTT. It encodes CASSGSRGNTEAFF.

J is TRBJ2-2 and V is TRBV19; 11 bases are shared with TRBD2. CDR1 and CDR2 (germline): LNHDA, SQIVND (reference sequence). Trimming cost V 5 bases and J 4 bases; bases outside gene matches: 3. The CDR3 is made up of 15 amino acids. The chain's CDR3 is CASSLTSGSTGELFF. The CDR3 bases are TGTGCCAGTAGTCTCACTAGCGGGAGCACCGGGGAGCTGTTTTTT.

The chain uses TRBV4-2 and TRBJ1-5; D is unclear. The V and J ends lost 0 bases and 5 bases respectively, with 5 bases between them. The CDR3 loop spans 13 amino acids. Germline V gives CDR1 LGHNA, CDR2 YNFKEQ. The CDR3 region is CASSQDMYQPQHF. Here the CDR3 DNA reads TGTGCCAGCAGCCAAGATATGTATCAGCCCCAGCATTTT.

The V call is TRBV19, the J call TRBJ2-5; no clear D gene. The germline V gene has CDR1 LNHDA and CDR2 SQIVND (reference sequence). The CDR3 runs 11 residues. Trimming stripped 5 bases from V and 5 bases from J, with 6 bases between. The CDR3 loop reads CASSRWETQYF. In DNA, the CDR3 is TGTGCCAGTAGTCGTTGGGAGACCCAGTACTTC.

The V call is TRBV6-6, the J call TRBJ2-1; the D is unclear. The ends were cut back, 7 bases at V and 2 bases at J, with 21 bases in the middle. This CDR3 is built from 17 residues. The V gene's germline CDR1 is MNHNY and CDR2 SVGAGI (reference sequence). CDR3 loop: CASTRNPGVGTYNEQFF. As DNA, the CDR3 is TGTGCCAGCACTCGTAATCCCGGAGTGGGGACCTACAATGAGCAGTTCTTC.

This clone is a singleton in its sample. The genes are TRBV7-9 and TRBJ2-3; possible D gene TRBD2, 7 bases. The V and J ends lost 5 bases and 5 bases respectively, with 20 bases between them. The CDR3 loop spans 16 amino acids. Germline V gives CDR1 SEHNR, CDR2 FQNEAQ (reference sequence). The CDR3 nucleotides read TGTGCCAGCAGCACTGCTCTCGGGGGGCAGGGAGATACGCAGTATTTT. Its translation: CASSTALGGQGDTQYF.